Shown below are 28 T cell receptor beta chains from a single sample sequenced in a study of beta chain features in type 1 diabetes listed by TCRdb under 2018. The study at large found these results: A moderate but significant shortening of TCRB CDR3 length was observed in type 1 diabetes patients in all four CD4+ subsets.

These receptors lack a known antigen. Library method: the immunoSEQ multiplex PCR assay. The entire isolated RNA was reverse transcribed using the High Capacity cDNA Reverse Transcription Kit, and thus expressed TCRB transcripts were sequenced. In its TCRdb copy, this immuneACCESS table keeps in-frame sequences only and misses some clones. Where compared with another copy, unresolved V genes explain less than half of these, and the others have no known cause. This sample lists 250,000 or so clones; roughly 13% were detected once. The ten largest make up about 0.019% of the sample. The sequenced material came from naive CD4+ T cells from blood. According to the study, the label for this sample's cell subset or site signals: true naive CD4+ T cells. The receptors stem from a man between 25 and 39 years old with type 1 diabetes.

The genes are TRBV4-1 and TRBJ2-2, with D hard to call. The CDR3 loop spans 13 amino acids. Trimming pared 3 bases from V and 7 bases from J, leaving 9 bases between. In germline, CDR1 is MGHRA, CDR2 YSYEKL. Here the CDR3 reads CASSHALGGELFF. As DNA, the CDR3 is TGCGCCAGCAGCCATGCCCTAGGCGGGGAGCTGTTTTTT.

There are a few counts of this clone. The chain uses TRBV4-1 and TRBJ2-7, with 10 bases identical to TRBD2. Germline V lookup: CDR1 MGHRA, CDR2 YSYEKL. With V trimmed by 2 bases and J by 0 bases, 7 bases remained unmatched. There are 17 residues in the CDR3. This CDR3 reads CASSQSALAGGSYEQYF. Here the CDR3 DNA reads TGCGCCAGCAGCCAAAGCGCCTTAGCGGGAGGCTCCTACGAGCAGTACTTC.

The rearrangement links TRBV5-1 to TRBJ2-4, with 7 positions matching TRBD1. The V and J ends lost 5 bases and 9 bases, in that order; junction bases with no gene match: 11. The CDR3 runs to 14 residues. CDR1 and CDR2 from the germline V gene are SGHRS and YFSETQ. The CDR3 spells CASSPTTGVGIQYF. The CDR3 DNA reads as TGCGCCAGCAGTCCAACCACAGGGGTCGGCATTCAGTACTTC.

The chain uses TRBV6-5 and TRBJ2-5, with D tentatively TRBD2 (5 bases). Germline loops: CDR1 MNHEY, CDR2 SVGAGI. This CDR3 has 13 residues. V dropped 7 bases and J dropped 7 bases, with 16 bases sitting between them. The DNA for the CDR3 is TGTGCCAGCACCCCCTGGGAGTCTGGGACCCAGTACTTC. Translating gives CASTPWESGTQYF.

V and J are TRBV5-4 and TRBJ2-7, with 10 positions matching TRBD2. The CDR3 loop spans 15 amino acids. V shed 3 bases and J 2 bases; nucleotides not matched to a gene: 5. From germline, CDR1 is SGHNT and CDR2 YYREEE (reference sequence). CDR3 DNA sequence: TGTGCCAGCAGCTCAAGCGGGGGGGAGGCCTACGAGCAGTACTTC. Its translation is CASSSSGGEAYEQYF.

This clone was seen a handful of times. The rearrangement links TRBV29-1 to TRBJ2-7; 10 bases agree with TRBD1. The germline V gene has CDR1 SQVTM and CDR2 ANQGSEA. V shed 4 bases and J 9 bases; nucleotides not matched to a gene: 9. There are 13 residues in the CDR3. In DNA form, the CDR3 reads TGCAGCGTTGTGACAGGGGGCGCTACCGGGCAGTACTTC. Residues: CSVVTGGATGQYF.

This rearrangement joins TRBV5-1 to TRBJ1-1; no definite D call. The CDR3 runs 14 residues. Germline V gene sequence: CDR1 SGHRS, CDR2 YFSETQ. The V gene lost 1 base and the J gene lost 6 bases, with 13 bases spanning the gap. CDR3 protein: CASSLSSLLSEAFF. CDR3 DNA sequence: TGCGCCAGCAGCTTGTCGTCCCTCTTGTCTGAAGCTTTCTTT.

This clone showed up just a few times. The V gene is TRBV10-3, the J gene TRBJ2-1; 8 bases are shared with TRBD1. The CDR3 has 16 amino acids. CDR1 and CDR2 (germline): ENHRY, SYGVKD. V shed 2 bases, J shed 6 bases, and the junction held 9 bases outside the gene matches. The CDR3, as DNA: TGTGCCATCAGTGAGGTAACAGGGGGTTCAGGCAATGAGCAGTTCTTC. It specifies CAISEVTGGSGNEQFF.

J is TRBJ1-4 and V is TRBV30; D is undetermined. V was trimmed by 3 bases and J by 8 bases, leaving 10 bases between them. The CDR3 loop spans 12 amino acids. Germline-derived CDR1 and CDR2 are GTSNPN and SVGIG (reference sequence). Here the CDR3 reads CAWSDTREKLFF. The CDR3 nucleotides are TGTGCCTGGAGCGACACACGAGAAAAACTGTTTTTT. The full variable domain, in which reference TRBV30 and TRBJ1-4 provide the parts outside the CDR3, is SQTIHQWPATLVQPVGSPLSLECTVEGTSNPNLYWYRQAAGRGLQLLFYSVGIGQISSEVPQNLSASRPQDRQFILSSKKLLLSDSGFYLCAWSDTREKLFFGSGTQLSVL.

A few counts support this clone. V usage is TRBV4-1 and J usage is TRBJ1-5; TRBD1 aligns across 7 bases. V trimming: 1 base; J trimming: 5 bases; junction bases outside the gene matches: 8. This CDR3 comprises 16 residues. Germline CDR1 and CDR2: MGHRA and YSYEKL. CDR3 sequence (DNA): TGCGCCAGCAGCCAAGTCGGGGGACAGCGAGATCAGCCCCAGCATTTT. This translates into CASSQVGGQRDQPQHF.

There are a few counts of this clone. This chain uses TRBV25-1 with TRBJ2-1; D ambiguous. CDR1 and CDR2 from the germline V gene are MGHDK and SYGVNS. The CDR3 extends over 12 amino acids. Trimming took off 6 bases at V and 3 bases at J, with 6 bases between the two ends. CDR3 in amino acids: CASRGNYNEQFF. The CDR3 nucleotides read TGTGCCAGCAGGGGCAACTACAATGAGCAGTTCTTC.

The gene calls are TRBV7-9 and TRBJ2-6; 9 bases agree with TRBD1. Trimming removed 5 bases from V and 2 bases from J; junction bases left unmatched: 4. The germline V gene has CDR1 SEHNR and CDR2 FQNEAQ (reference sequence). The CDR3 runs 16 residues. The CDR3 nucleotides are TGTGCCAGCAGCCCGGACAGGGGAACTGGGGCCAACGTCCTGACTTTC. As protein: CASSPDRGTGANVLTF.

The chain couples TRBV30 to TRBJ1-5; the D is unclear. CDR3 length: 13 residues. CDR1 is GTSNPN, CDR2 SVGIG, per germline (reference sequence). V dropped 1 base and J dropped 6 bases, with 10 bases sitting between them. The DNA of the CDR3 is TGTGCCTGGAGTGAGAGGGAAGGTCAGCCCCAGCATTTT. The encoded protein is CAWSEREGQPQHF.

V is TRBV25-1 and J is TRBJ2-3, with D possibly being TRBD2 (5 bases). Germline V gene lookup returns CDR1 MGHDK and CDR2 SYGVNS. V gave up 7 bases and J gave up 2 bases, with 19 bases separating them. The CDR3 spans 16 residues. The CDR3 spells CASNPVGLAPTDTQYF. The CDR3 DNA sequence: TGTGCCAGCAATCCCGTCGGTCTAGCCCCCACAGATACGCAGTATTTT.

This clone was observed a few times. This chain joins TRBV29-1 and TRBJ2-1; 14 bases line up with TRBD2. J gave up 4 bases and V 1 base, and 24 bases lay outside the gene matches. CDR1 SQVTM and CDR2 ANQGSEA come from the germline V gene. The CDR3 is made up of 23 amino acids. The CDR3 sequence is CSVEGLLSRGTSGSKESYNEQFF. DNA of the CDR3: TGCAGCGTTGAAGGTTTACTGAGCCGCGGGACTAGCGGGAGCAAGGAGAGTTACAATGAGCAGTTCTTC.

The rearrangement uses TRBV4-2 and TRBJ2-1; 9 positions agree with TRBD2. This CDR3 has 16 amino acids. The V gene end was trimmed by 0 bases and the J gene end by 4 bases; junction bases not matched to a gene: 4. Germline assignment: CDR1 LGHNA and CDR2 YNFKEQ. For the CDR3, the DNA is TGTGCCAGCAGCCAAGATCCAAGCGGGGGGTACAATGAGCAGTTCTTC. This encodes CASSQDPSGGYNEQFF.

This clone came up a few times. The V call is TRBV9, the J call TRBJ2-3; perhaps TRBD2 as D (5 bases). The CDR3 is 16 residues long. Germline V gene lookup returns CDR1 SGDLS and CDR2 YYNGEE. V shed 0 bases and J shed 0 bases, with 11 bases lying between them. The CDR3, as DNA: TGTGCCAGCAGCGTAGGGGTAGCGCCTAGCACAGATACGCAGTATTTT. Protein sequence: CASSVGVAPSTDTQYF.

This chain joins TRBV19 and TRBJ2-7; 10 bases are shared with TRBD1. Germline lookup yields CDR1 LNHDA and CDR2 SQIVND (reference sequence). V shed 5 bases, J shed 2 bases, and the junction held 9 bases outside the gene matches. CDR3 length equals 16 residues. DNA for the CDR3: TGTGCCAGTAGTTCTCGACGGGACAGGGGAGCCTACGAGCAGTACTTC. Protein: CASSSRRDRGAYEQYF.

This clone has just a few counts. DNA for the CDR3: TGCAGTGCAGCCGCCGAGAAGGCTTTCTTT. Encoded protein: CSAAAEKAFF. V gene TRBV20-1 combines with J gene TRBJ1-1; no firm D call. The CDR3 is 10 residues long. V was cut by 6 bases and J by 11 bases, with 13 bases left in between. Germline CDR1 reads DFQATT; CDR2 reads SNEGSKA (reference sequence).

This clone has a handful of counts. The chain couples TRBV5-4 to TRBJ2-4; 11 positions agree with TRBD1. The ends lost 4 bases at V and 7 bases at J; junction bases unmatched: 4. CDR3 length: 14 amino acids. Germline CDR1 reads SGHNT; CDR2 reads YYREEE (reference sequence). CDR3 nucleotide sequence: TGTGCCAGCAGCCCCGGACAGGGGGCGAACATTCAGTACTTC. Translating it yields CASSPGQGANIQYF.

A word on this clone: Mismatch with germline at one junction end may stem from a read error. This chain uses TRBV11-2 with TRBJ2-7, with D perhaps TRBD1 (6 bases). The CDR3 extends over 11 amino acids. Germline V gene sequence: CDR1 SGHAT, CDR2 FQNNGV. CDR3 in amino acids: CASSHSPGHHF. The CDR3 coding sequence is TGTGCCAGCAGCCACTCCCCGGGACACCACTTC.

The chain employs TRBV18 and TRBJ1-1; the D gene is possibly TRBD1 (5 bases). V gave up 2 bases and J gave up 0 bases, with 10 bases separating them. Germline V lookup: CDR1 KGHSH, CDR2 LQKENI. The CDR3 sequence is 15 residues long. The CDR3: CASSPLQVLNTEAFF. In DNA, the CDR3 is TGTGCCAGCTCACCATTACAGGTACTGAACACTGAAGCTTTCTTT.

V gene TRBV30 combines with J gene TRBJ2-7; 12 bases are shared with TRBD1. J gave up 3 bases and V 4 bases, and 7 bases lay outside the gene matches. The CDR3 runs to 15 residues. The germline gives CDR1 GTSNPN, CDR2 SVGIG (reference sequence). The CDR3 loop reads CAWMSGTGGIYEQYF. The CDR3 region has the DNA TGTGCCTGGATGAGCGGGACAGGGGGCATCTACGAGCAGTACTTC.

This clone was counted a few times. The gene calls are TRBV19 and TRBJ2-1, with 12 nucleotides matching TRBD2. The CDR3 runs 16 residues. Germline CDR1 reads LNHDA; CDR2 reads SQIVND (reference sequence). Losses at the gene ends were 7 bases for V and 8 bases for J; bases not matched to a gene: 12. In nucleotides, the CDR3 is TGTGCCAGTATCCCCCTGGAGACTAGCGGGAGTGATGAGCAGTTCTTC. Amino acids: CASIPLETSGSDEQFF.

This clone was detected only a few times. The chain carries TRBV4-1 and TRBJ2-1; D is unclear. Germline V CDR1 and CDR2: MGHRA, YSYEKL. The V and J ends lost 0 bases and 3 bases respectively, with 12 bases between them. The CDR3 is 16 amino acids. In DNA form, the CDR3 reads TGCGCCAGCAGCCAAGATCGTTTACAGAGCTACAATGAGCAGTTCTTC. Translation: CASSQDRLQSYNEQFF.

The V gene is TRBV7-9, the J gene TRBJ2-5; 12 nucleotides align to TRBD2. In germline, CDR1 is SEHNR, CDR2 FQNEAQ (reference sequence). The CDR3 length is 14 residues. Trimming took 10 bases from V and 0 from J; bases not matched to a gene: 3. In nucleotides, the CDR3 is TGTGCCACTGGGACTAGCGGGCACCAAGAGACCCAGTACTTC. Translation gives CATGTSGHQETQYF.

This clone was seen only a few times. The chain is built from TRBV7-9 and TRBJ1-1; 7 bases are shared with TRBD1. Germline V CDR1 and CDR2: SEHNR, FQNEAQ (reference sequence). The CDR3 covers 15 residues. V gave up 5 bases and J gave up 4 bases; unmatched junction bases: 10. CDR3 DNA sequence: TGTGCCAGCAGCCTGTGGACAGGTTCGATCACTGAAGCTTTCTTT. It codes for CASSLWTGSITEAFF.

The chain employs TRBV11-2 and TRBJ2-7; the D gene is possibly TRBD1 (6 bases). V was trimmed by 6 bases and J by 0 bases, leaving 15 bases between them. This CDR3 region has 15 residues. The germline V gene has CDR1 SGHAT and CDR2 FQNNGV. CDR3 in amino acids: CASRRLQGPSYEQYF. CDR3 nucleotide sequence: TGTGCCAGCAGACGACTACAGGGCCCCTCCTACGAGCAGTACTTC.